Below, 9 T cell receptor beta chains from the same sample are listed, as sequenced in a study of blood T cell repertoires in COVID-19. TCRdb's copy holds only in-frame clones and misses some; the assay was immunoSEQ multiplex PCR. The table lists under 200,000 clones, roughly 93% of them singletons. Sequenced material: peripheral blood. These receptors came from a man aged 18 to 29 with COVID-19, enrolled during active disease.

The J gene is TRBJ2-1, the V gene TRBV10-1; 8 bases fit TRBD2. V lost 6 bases to trimming and J lost 6 bases; unmatched junction nucleotides: 10. Germline-derived CDR1 and CDR2 are WNHNN and SYGVQD (reference sequence). The length of the CDR3 is 15 residues. The CDR3 region has the DNA TGCGCCAGCAGCGCGAGCGGGAGAGCTTCCAATGAGCAGTTCTTC. Its translation: CASSASGRASNEQFF.

This chain uses TRBV5-1 with TRBJ2-3, with 9 bases lining up with TRBD2. V gave up 4 bases and J gave up 2 bases; unmatched junction bases: 5. CDR1 and CDR2 from the germline V gene are SGHRS and YFSETQ. The CDR3 totals 15 residues. In nucleotides, the CDR3 is TGCGCCAGCAGCGAGACTAGCGGATTCACAGATACGCAGTATTTT. Translating it yields CASSETSGFTDTQYF.

The J gene is TRBJ1-2, the V gene TRBV5-8, with 8 bases matching TRBD1. This CDR3 is built from 14 residues. From germline, CDR1 is SGHTS and CDR2 YDEGEE. Unmatched junction bases numbered 3, after V lost 3 bases and J lost 2 bases. For the CDR3, the DNA is TGTGCCAGCAGCTCCCGACAGGGGAACTATGGCTACACCTTC. The encoded protein is CASSSRQGNYGYTF.

V and J are TRBV19 and TRBJ2-1; unclear D gene. The CDR3 covers 15 residues. Deletions cut 9 bases from V and 7 bases from J, with 22 bases between. The V gene's germline CDR1 is LNHDA and CDR2 SQIVND (reference sequence). CDR3 residues: CASSSVNNPGNEQFF. In nucleotides, the CDR3 is TGTGCCAGCAGCAGTGTTAACAATCCAGGTAATGAGCAGTTCTTC.

This clone was observed once. V and J are TRBV30 and TRBJ2-1; 12 bases map to TRBD2. The CDR3 spans 15 residues. Trimming cost V 4 bases and J 7 bases; bases outside gene matches: 8. CDR1 is GTSNPN, CDR2 SVGIG, per germline (reference sequence). CDR3 in amino acids: CAWIKTSGSWNEQFF. CDR3 DNA: TGTGCCTGGATTAAGACTAGCGGGAGCTGGAATGAGCAGTTCTTC.

The CDR3 is CSASRLGHQETQYF. The CDR3 DNA sequence: TGCAGCGCCTCCCGACTAGGGCACCAAGAGACCCAGTACTTC. The rearrangement joins TRBV29-1 to TRBJ2-5, with D possibly matching TRBD2 (6 bases). The CDR3 spans 14 residues. Trimming stripped 7 bases from V and 0 bases from J, with 15 bases between. Germline lookup yields CDR1 SQVTM and CDR2 ANQGSEA.

The genes are TRBV12-2 and TRBJ2-7; the DNA was not used to check the table's D call, TRBD1. TRBV12-2 is recorded as a pseudogene. The CDR3 sequence is 15 residues long. The CDR3 loop reads CASRLRGGSEDEQYF. The CDR3 DNA is TGTGCAAGTCGCTTGAGAGGGGGCTCAGAAGACGAGCAGTACTTC.

The gene calls are TRBV6-5 and TRBJ1-2; no firm D call. The germline CDR1 and CDR2 sequences are MNHEY and SVGAGI. Trimming cost V 0 bases and J 7 bases, with 12 bases left between them. CDR3 size: 14 residues. CDR3 residues: CASSYSGIAGGYTF. CDR3 DNA sequence: TGTGCCAGCAGTTACTCTGGGATAGCGGGTGGCTACACCTTC.

The CDR3 DNA follows: TGTGCCATCAGCCCGGACAGGTTGAACACCGGGGAGCTGTTTTTT. It codes for CAISPDRLNTGELFF. The V call is TRBV10-3, the J call TRBJ2-2; 7 bases agree with TRBD1. Germline CDR1 reads ENHRY; CDR2 reads SYGVKD. There are 15 residues in the CDR3. V lost 6 bases to trimming and J lost 1 base; unmatched junction nucleotides: 5.